The clone carrying this TCR beta chain was found once. BIOMED2 TRB-A/B primer pools were used in multiplex TRB PCR. TCRdb called the multiplex PCR reads again in MiXCR, with one record for every CDR3 protein. The table records about 8,900 distinct CDR3 sequences, about two fifths of them present only once. This sample is drawn from a study of T and B cells in COVID-19 patients. Germline loops: CDR1 MRHNA, CDR2 SNTAGT. The V gene lost 6 bases and the J gene lost 5 bases, with 13 bases spanning the gap. The CDR3 runs 13 residues. TRB was amplified from about 260-540 ng of blood genomic DNA. The rearrangement links TRBV6-4 to TRBJ1-1, with D possibly being TRBD1 (5 bases). The receptor's source is a human donor with active COVID-19. Sequencing was done on a sample of blood. The CDR3 sequence: CASRDTLGTEAFF. The CDR3 bases are TGTGCCAGCAGGGACACCTTGGGGACTGAAGCTTTCTTT.